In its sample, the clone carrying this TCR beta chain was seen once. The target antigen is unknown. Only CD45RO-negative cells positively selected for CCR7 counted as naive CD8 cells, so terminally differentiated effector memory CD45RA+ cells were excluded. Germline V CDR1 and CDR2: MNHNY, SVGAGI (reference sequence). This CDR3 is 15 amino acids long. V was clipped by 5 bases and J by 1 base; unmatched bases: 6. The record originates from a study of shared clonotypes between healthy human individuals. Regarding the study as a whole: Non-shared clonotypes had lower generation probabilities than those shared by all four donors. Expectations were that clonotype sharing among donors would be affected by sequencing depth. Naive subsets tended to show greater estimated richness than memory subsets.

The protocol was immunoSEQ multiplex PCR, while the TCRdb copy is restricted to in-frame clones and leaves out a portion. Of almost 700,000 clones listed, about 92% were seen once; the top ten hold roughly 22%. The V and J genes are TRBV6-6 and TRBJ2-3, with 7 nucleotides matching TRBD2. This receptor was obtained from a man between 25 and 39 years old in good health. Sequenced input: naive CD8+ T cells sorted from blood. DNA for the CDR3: TGTGCCAGCAGTCAGACTAGCCAGGGCACAGATACGCAGTATTTT. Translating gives CASSQTSQGTDTQYF.